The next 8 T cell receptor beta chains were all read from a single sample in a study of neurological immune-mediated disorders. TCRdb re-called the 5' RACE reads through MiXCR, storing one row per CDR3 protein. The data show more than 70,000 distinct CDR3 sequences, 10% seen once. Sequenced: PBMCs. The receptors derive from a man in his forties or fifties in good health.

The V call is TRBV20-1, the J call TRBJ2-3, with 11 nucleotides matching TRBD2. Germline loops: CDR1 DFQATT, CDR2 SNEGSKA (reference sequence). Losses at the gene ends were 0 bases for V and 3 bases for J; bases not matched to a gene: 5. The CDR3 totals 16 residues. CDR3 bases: TGCAGTGCTAGAGATATTAGCGGGGGGGCAACAGATACGCAGTATTTT. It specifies CSARDISGGATDTQYF.

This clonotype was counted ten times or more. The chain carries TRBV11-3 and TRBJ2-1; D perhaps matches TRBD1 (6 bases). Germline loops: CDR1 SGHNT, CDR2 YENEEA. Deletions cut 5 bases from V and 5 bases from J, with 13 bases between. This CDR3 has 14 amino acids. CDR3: CASSADSVNNEQFF. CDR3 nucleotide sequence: TGTGCCAGCAGCGCGGACAGTGTGAACAATGAGCAGTTCTTC.

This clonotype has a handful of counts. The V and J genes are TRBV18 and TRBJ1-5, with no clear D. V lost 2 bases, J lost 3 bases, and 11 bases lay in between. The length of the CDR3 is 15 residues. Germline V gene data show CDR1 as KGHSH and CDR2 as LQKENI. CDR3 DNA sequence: TGTGCCAGCTCACCAGCAAGGGCAGACAATCAGCCCCAGCATTTT. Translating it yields CASSPARADNQPQHF.

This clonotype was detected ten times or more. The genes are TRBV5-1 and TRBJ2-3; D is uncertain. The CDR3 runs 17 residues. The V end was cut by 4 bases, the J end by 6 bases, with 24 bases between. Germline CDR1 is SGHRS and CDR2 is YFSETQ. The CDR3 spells CASSAQTGRHLEDTQYF. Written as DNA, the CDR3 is TGCGCCAGCAGCGCTCAAACCGGGCGTCACCTTGAGGATACGCAGTATTTT.

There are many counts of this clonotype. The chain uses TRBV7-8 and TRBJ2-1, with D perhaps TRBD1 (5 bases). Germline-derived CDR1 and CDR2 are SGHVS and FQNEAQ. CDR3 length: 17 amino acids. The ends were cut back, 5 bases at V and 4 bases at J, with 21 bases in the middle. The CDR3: CASSDRPAGALYNEQFF. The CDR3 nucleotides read TGTGCCAGCAGCGACCGACCTGCTGGGGCCCTATACAATGAGCAGTTCTTC.

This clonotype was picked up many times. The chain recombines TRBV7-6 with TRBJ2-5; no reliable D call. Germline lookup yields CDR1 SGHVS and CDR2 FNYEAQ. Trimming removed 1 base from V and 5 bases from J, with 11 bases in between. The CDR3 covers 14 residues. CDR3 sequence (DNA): TGTGCCAGCAGCTTAGTAGGTGTATCGGAGACCCAGTACTTC. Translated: CASSLVGVSETQYF.

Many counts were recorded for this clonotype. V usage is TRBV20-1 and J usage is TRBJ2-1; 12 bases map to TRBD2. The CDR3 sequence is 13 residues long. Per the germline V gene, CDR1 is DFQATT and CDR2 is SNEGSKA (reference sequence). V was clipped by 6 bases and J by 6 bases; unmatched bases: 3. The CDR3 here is CSAGTSGSNEQFF. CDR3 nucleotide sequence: TGCAGTGCAGGGACTAGCGGGTCCAATGAGCAGTTCTTC.

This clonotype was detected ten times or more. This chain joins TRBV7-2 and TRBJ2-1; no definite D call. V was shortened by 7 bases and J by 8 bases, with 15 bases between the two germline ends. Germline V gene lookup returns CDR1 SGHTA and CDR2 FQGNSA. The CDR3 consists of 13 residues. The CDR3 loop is CASNDVWSYEQFF. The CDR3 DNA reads TGTGCCAGCAACGACGTATGGAGCTATGAGCAGTTCTTC.